Below are 5 T cell receptor beta chains sequenced from a single sample in a study of cytomegalovirus exposure and HLA in healthy donors. PCR was performed using 60 Vbeta and 13 Jbeta primers. Profiling relied on immunoSEQ multiplex PCR, and the TCRdb table lists in-frame clones only, not all of them. Among about 150,000 clones listed, nearly 80% were seen once. Material: PBMCs. These receptors were taken from a woman aged 40 to 55 in good health and CMV-seronegative.

V and J are TRBV20-1 and TRBJ2-5; the D gene is possibly TRBD2 (5 bases). V was shortened by 6 bases and J by 5 bases, with 10 bases between the two germline ends. The CDR3 loop spans 11 amino acids. The germline CDR1 and CDR2 sequences are DFQATT and SNEGSKA (reference sequence). CDR3 coding DNA: TGCAGTGCCCCTGGCGGGGAGACCCAGTACTTC. It yields the protein CSAPGGETQYF.

The chain joins TRBV28 to TRBJ1-2; D remains unclear. This CDR3 has 15 amino acids. Trimming removed 3 bases from V and 2 bases from J, with 13 bases in between. Germline V gene lookup returns CDR1 MDHEN and CDR2 SYDVKM. In nucleotides, the CDR3 is TGTGCCAGCAGTTTGGCTTCGGACTCAAACTATGGCTACACCTTC. Encoded protein: CASSLASDSNYGYTF.

This clone appeared a single time. This chain joins TRBV5-6 and TRBJ2-5; D perhaps matches TRBD1 (6 bases). The DNA end lines up better with TRBJ2-7; the J call may be wrong. The CDR3 loop spans 14 amino acids. Germline assignment: CDR1 SGHDT and CDR2 YYEEEE. The DNA of the CDR3 is TGTGCCAGCAGCTCGACAGGTTTTCTCTACGAGCAGTACTTC. Amino acid sequence: CASSSTGFLYEQYF.

V and J are TRBV11-3 and TRBJ2-1; unclear D gene. The germline V gene encodes CDR1 SGHNT and CDR2 YENEEA. The CDR3 has 17 amino acids. V shed 2 bases and J shed 5 bases, with 19 bases lying between them. CDR3 in DNA: TGTGCCAGCAGCTTACGGAAAACGACATCTTCCCACAATGAGCAGTTCTTC. Translating it yields CASSLRKTTSSHNEQFF.

V usage is TRBV2 and J usage is TRBJ2-7, with unresolved D. Germline CDR1 and CDR2: SNHLY and FYNNEI. The CDR3 loop spans 13 amino acids. V shed 7 bases and J shed 3 bases, with 13 bases lying between them. For the CDR3, the DNA is TGTGCCAGCAATTTTGAGTCCAACTACGAGCAGTACTTC. Encoded protein: CASNFESNYEQYF.